Shown below are 29 T cell receptor beta chains from a single sample sequenced in a study of patients and donors after allogeneic stem cell transplantation. TCRdb reanalysed the RT-PCR reads using MiXCR and keeps one entry per CDR3 protein. The sample holds more than 1,500 distinct CDR3 sequences; roughly a sixth are singletons and the top ten take 55% to 60%. Sequencing input: blood, either unsorted or a sorted T cell fraction (not recorded which). These receptors were obtained from a human donor who was either an allogeneic HSCT recipient or a stem cell or donor lymphocyte infusion donor (not recorded which). It is not recorded whose cells these are; they may come from a transplant donor.

The chain uses TRBV7-8 and TRBJ2-3; D remains unclear. CDR1 SGHVS and CDR2 FQNEAQ come from the germline V gene. Trimming pared 5 bases from V and 4 bases from J, leaving 13 bases between. The CDR3 runs to 14 residues. The CDR3 protein is CASSAVRASDTQYF. The DNA of the CDR3 is TGTGCCAGCAGCGCCGTCCGAGCGTCAGATACGCAGTATTTT.

The gene calls are TRBV12-3 or TRBV12-4 and TRBJ2-7, with 8 bases matching TRBD1. The junction had 7 bases not matched to a gene; V was cut back by 4 bases and J by 5 bases. This CDR3 comprises 14 residues. The CDR3 loop is CASSSSTGVHEQYF. The CDR3 DNA reads as TGTGCCAGCAGTTCCTCGACAGGGGTACACGAGCAGTACTTC.

This clonotype was seen at least ten times. This sequence joins TRBV4-2 and TRBJ2-4, with a weak D call TRBD2 (5 bases). V was trimmed by 3 bases and J by 7 bases, leaving 22 bases between them. CDR1 is LGHNA and CDR2 is YNFKEQ in the germline V gene. This CDR3 region has 17 residues. CDR3 in DNA: TGTGCCAGCAGCCATCCCCGGGAAGTTATGATAGGTAACATTCAGTACTTC. Translating it yields CASSHPREVMIGNIQYF.

Only a few counts were recorded for this clonotype. The chain employs TRBV4-2 and TRBJ2-1, with 14 nucleotides matching TRBD2. The junction had 0 bases not matched to a gene; V was cut back by 1 base and J by 7 bases. The CDR3 contains 15 residues. Per germline, CDR1 LGHNA and CDR2 YNFKEQ. CDR3 in DNA: TGTGCCAGCAGCCAAGGGACTAGCGGGAGGAATGAGCAGTTCTTC. Translated: CASSQGTSGRNEQFF.

This clonotype was seen many times. The CDR3 end shows no conserved phenylalanine or tryptophan, and so a read error is likely. No DNA is shown, since the ends of the CDR3 on it are uncertain; the CDR3 is the one TCRdb lists. The rearrangement links TRBV20-1 to TRBJ1-2; no check of the table's D call, TRBD1, against the DNA was made. CDR1 DFQATT and CDR2 SNEGSKA come from the germline V gene (reference sequence). The CDR3 extends over 9 residues, inclusive of both ends. The CDR3: CSASKGLRG.

This clonotype appeared a few times. The chain combines TRBV20-1 with TRBJ2-7; 7 bases are shared with TRBD1. The CDR3 is 12 amino acids. The germline V gene encodes CDR1 DFQATT and CDR2 SNEGSKA (reference sequence). J was trimmed by 3 bases and V by 7 bases; bases with no gene match: 6. The CDR3 sequence: CSGYRDSYEQYF. As DNA, the CDR3 is TGCAGTGGATACCGGGACAGCTACGAGCAGTACTTC.

There are many counts of this clonotype. The J gene is TRBJ1-1, the V gene TRBV14; D may be TRBD1 (5 bases). Germline CDR1 is SGHDN and CDR2 is FVKESK. V lost 2 bases, J lost 4 bases, and 14 bases lay in between. The CDR3 runs 15 residues. The CDR3 is CASSQLGTLGTEAFF. The CDR3 DNA reads as TGTGCCAGCAGCCAATTAGGGACCCTGGGCACTGAAGCTTTCTTT.

In its sample, this clonotype is medium-sized. The rearrangement links TRBV9 to TRBJ2-2; D is undetermined. The CDR3 is 14 amino acids. V was clipped by 3 bases and J by 3 bases, with 9 bases between them. Germline-derived CDR1 and CDR2 are SGDLS and YYNGEE. The CDR3 reads CASSGTRDTGELFF. CDR3 DNA: TGTGCCAGCAGCGGGACCCGGGACACCGGGGAGCTGTTTTTT.

This clonotype is judged medium-sized. The chain has TRBV6-5 and TRBJ2-3, with TRBD2 matching over 14 bases. The trim removed 6 bases at V and 6 bases at J, leaving 5 bases unmatched. Germline assignment: CDR1 MNHEY and CDR2 SVGAGI. The CDR3 has 15 residues. The CDR3 here is CASRRGLAGGDTQYF. CDR3 sequence (DNA): TGTGCCAGCAGAAGAGGACTAGCGGGAGGTGATACGCAGTATTTT.

This clonotype has ten or more counts. J is TRBJ1-2 and V is TRBV15; D remains unclear. The CDR3 runs 14 residues. CDR1 is LNHNV, CDR2 YYDKDF, per germline (reference sequence). V lost 1 base and J 4 bases, leaving 10 bases between the germline ends. The CDR3 nucleotides read TGTGCCACCAGCAGAGGCAACAGACCCTATGGCTACACCTTC. Its protein product is CATSRGNRPYGYTF. Full variable domain (rest looked up from reference TRBV15 and TRBJ1-2): DAMVIQNPRYQVTQFGKPVTLSCSQTLNHNVMYWYQQKSSQAPKLLFHYYDKDFNNEADTPDNFQSRRPNTSFCFLDIRSPGLGDTAMYLCATSRGNRPYGYTFGSGTRLTVV.

The rearrangement links TRBV9 to TRBJ2-1, with 10 bases identical to TRBD2. V lost 3 bases and J lost 9; bases outside the gene matches: 12. The CDR3 is made up of 16 amino acids. Germline V gene sequence: CDR1 SGDLS, CDR2 YYNGEE. The CDR3 DNA reads TGTGCCAGCAGCGCCTTAATAGCGGGAGGCTCGGGTGAGCAGTTCTTC. Its translation: CASSALIAGGSGEQFF.

This clonotype was picked up a small number of times. The chain links TRBV28 to TRBJ2-2; D is uncertain. This CDR3 comprises 13 residues. Germline V gene lookup returns CDR1 MDHEN and CDR2 SYDVKM. Deletions cut 6 bases from V and 1 base from J, with 6 bases between. CDR3 in amino acids: CASRPQNTGELFF. The CDR3 DNA reads TGTGCCAGCAGGCCCCAGAACACCGGGGAGCTGTTTTTT.

Many counts were recorded for this clonotype. V gene TRBV25-1 combines with J gene TRBJ1-6; no definite D call. The CDR3 sequence is 15 residues long. Trimming removed 1 base from V and 6 bases from J, with 10 bases in between. CDR1 and CDR2 (germline): MGHDK, SYGVNS. The CDR3 region is CASSELTRFNSPLHF. The CDR3 bases are TGTGCCAGCAGTGAATTGACACGCTTTAATTCACCCCTCCACTTT.

The chain is built from TRBV6-5 and TRBJ2-2; D not certain. Germline V gene sequence: CDR1 MNHEY, CDR2 SVGAGI. The V gene lost 6 bases and the J gene lost 4 bases, with 18 bases spanning the gap. The CDR3 sequence is 16 residues long. The CDR3 bases are TGTGCCAGCAGAAAATCTGGTGGTTTGATCACCGGGGAGCTGTTTTTT. The encoded protein is CASRKSGGLITGELFF.

This clonotype has a count of ten or more. The V call is TRBV9, the J call TRBJ2-7, with D unresolved. The V gene's germline CDR1 is SGDLS and CDR2 YYNGEE. This CDR3 region has 16 residues. V shed 0 bases and J shed 1 base, with 14 bases lying between them. The CDR3 loop is CASSVEASVRSYEQYF. DNA of the CDR3: TGTGCCAGCAGCGTAGAGGCGAGCGTTCGGTCCTACGAGCAGTACTTC.

By sample fraction, this clonotype is medium-sized. The chain's CDR3 is CAWSLRNEKLFF. The CDR3 nucleotides are TGTGCCTGGAGTTTGAGGAATGAAAAACTGTTTTTT. V usage is TRBV30 and J usage is TRBJ1-4; D gene unclear. Germline V lookup: CDR1 GTSNPN, CDR2 SVGIG (reference sequence). This CDR3 is built from 12 residues. The ends were cut back, 2 bases at V and 5 bases at J, with 6 bases in the middle.

By share, this clonotype counts as medium-sized. This chain joins TRBV20-1 and TRBJ2-1; no firm D call. In germline, CDR1 is DFQATT, CDR2 SNEGSKA (reference sequence). Trimming removed 4 bases from V and 0 bases from J, with 10 bases in between. The CDR3 is 14 residues long. The CDR3: CSAIDSNSYNEQFF. As DNA, the CDR3 is TGCAGTGCTATCGACTCCAACTCCTACAATGAGCAGTTCTTC.

The gene calls are TRBV10-3 and TRBJ2-4; TRBD2 might be the D (6 bases). Germline V gene lookup returns CDR1 ENHRY and CDR2 SYGVKD. This CDR3 comprises 16 residues. Trimming removed 0 bases at V and 0 bases at J, with 9 bases between. The CDR3 spells CAISESGGLAKNIQYF. CDR3 in DNA: TGTGCCATCAGTGAGTCGGGGGGTCTAGCCAAAAACATTCAGTACTTC.

The rearrangement uses TRBV21-1 and TRBJ2-5; the D call of TRBD2 is as the table states it, not checked on the DNA. TRBV21-1 is a listed pseudogene. The CDR3 sequence is 15 residues long. This CDR3 reads CASSVRQRTKETQYF. In DNA, the CDR3 is TGTGCCAGCAGCGTTAGACAGCGGACTAAAGAGACCCAGTACTTC.

This clonotype is hyperexpanded (1% or more) by share. The chain uses TRBV21-1 and TRBJ2-1; the D call of TRBD1 is as the table states it, not checked on the DNA. TRBV21-1 is a listed pseudogene. CDR3 length: 15 residues. DNA for the CDR3: TGTGCCAGCAGCAAAATAGGGGTCTCCTACAATGAGCAGTTCTTC. Protein product: CASSKIGVSYNEQFF.

This clonotype was detected many times. This chain connects TRBV24-1 to TRBJ1-1; TRBD1 agrees at 8 bases. The CDR3 contains 17 residues. CDR1 and CDR2 (germline): KGHDR, SFDVKD. The J segment lost 2 bases and the V segment lost 7 bases, leaving 14 bases of the junction unmatched. CDR3 residues: CATSAKLRDRLNTEAFF. The CDR3 nucleotides are TGTGCCACCAGCGCTAAACTCCGGGACAGGCTAAACACTGAAGCTTTCTTT.

This clonotype is medium-sized by share. V and J are TRBV4-3 and TRBJ1-6; D may be TRBD1 (5 bases). Germline-derived CDR1 and CDR2 are LGHNA and YSLEER. This CDR3 has 17 residues. The V end was cut by 1 base, the J end by 9 bases, with 19 bases between. The CDR3 spells CASSQVNQEGWASPLHF. CDR3 DNA sequence: TGCGCCAGCAGCCAAGTCAATCAGGAGGGGTGGGCTTCACCCCTCCACTTT.

The chain employs TRBV3-1 and TRBJ2-5; 8 positions agree with TRBD1. This CDR3 region has 14 residues. V shed 3 bases, J shed 4 bases, and the junction held 4 bases outside the gene matches. In germline, CDR1 is LGHDT, CDR2 YNNKEL (reference sequence). In DNA, the CDR3 is TGTGCCAGCAGCCAGGACAGGGTCGGAGAGACCCAGTACTTC. Protein: CASSQDRVGETQYF.

This clonotype was found many times. The CDR3 sequence: CASRGQANTGELFF. CDR3 bases: TGTGCCAGCAGGGGGCAGGCGAACACCGGGGAGCTGTTTTTT. The V and J genes are TRBV9 and TRBJ2-2; possibly TRBD1 for D (5 bases). This CDR3 has 14 amino acids. Germline V gives CDR1 SGDLS, CDR2 YYNGEE. V lost 5 bases, J lost 0 bases, and 8 bases lay in between.

Remarks on this clonotype: A single base separates this from a much larger clone, so it may be a read error. The chain employs TRBV6-2 or TRBV6-3 and TRBJ2-7, with TRBD2 matching over 7 bases. This CDR3 spans 17 amino acids. Germline CDR1 reads MNHEY; CDR2 reads SVGEGT. CDR3 sequence: CVSSRLRLAESSYEQYF. The CDR3 DNA reads TGTGTCAGCAGCCGCCTCCGGCTAGCGGAGAGCTCCTACGAGCAGTACTTC.

This clonotype showed up just a few times. The J gene is TRBJ2-7, the V gene TRBV10-2; a weak D match, TRBD2 (6 bases). This CDR3 is built from 15 residues. Deletions cut 4 bases from V and 9 bases from J, with 22 bases between. In germline, CDR1 is WSHSY, CDR2 SAAADI. CDR3 amino acids: CASSGGLKTYVGQYF. The CDR3 DNA reads TGCGCCAGCAGTGGAGGACTAAAAACCTACGTAGGGCAGTACTTC.

The chain recombines TRBV28 with TRBJ2-3; 11 nucleotides agree with TRBD2. Germline V gene data show CDR1 as MDHEN and CDR2 as SYDVKM. This CDR3 is 16 amino acids long. With 6 bases clipped from V and 0 bases from J, the junction kept 5 bases outside the gene matches. DNA of the CDR3: TGTGCCAGCAGCGCTTGGACTAGCGGGAGCACAGATACGCAGTATTTT. It encodes CASSAWTSGSTDTQYF.

This clonotype is large. CDR3 sequence reads: CATSAFDRGQQPQHF. CDR3 nucleotides: TGTGCCACCAGTGCCTTCGACAGGGGACAACAGCCCCAGCATTTT. The chain carries TRBV24-1 and TRBJ1-5; 8 bases map to TRBD1. The V gene end was trimmed by 5 bases and the J gene end by 7 bases; junction bases not matched to a gene: 9. CDR3 length: 15 residues. CDR1 and CDR2 from the germline V gene are KGHDR and SFDVKD.

This clonotype was seen repeatedly, ten times or more. The CDR3: CASSWGLLGDEQFF. CDR3 DNA: TGTGCCAGCAGTTGGGGACTCCTAGGCGATGAGCAGTTCTTC. The V and J genes are TRBV28 and TRBJ2-1; D is possibly TRBD2 (6 bases). Germline V gives CDR1 MDHEN, CDR2 SYDVKM. The V end lost 4 bases, the J end lost 8 bases, and 15 bases lay between the germline ends. The CDR3 spans 14 residues.